This T cell receptor (beta chain) originates from a study of cytomegalovirus exposure and HLA in healthy donors. General study points: Confirmation was obtained in vitro that a few CMV-associated chains are specific for CMV antigens. Reportedly, a later analysis found an Asian-associated ancestry cluster had fewer N-insertions than the roughly 630-donor mean.

The PCR ran on 60 Vbeta and 13 Jbeta primers. How the authors handled the data: A follow-up analysis tallied about 80 million unique TCR beta chains, roughly 11 million shared. Sequencing was performed with immunoSEQ multiplex PCR; in TCRdb, only in-frame clones are kept and a portion is missing. Clone size and the V and J calls come from that table; the DNA yielded D and trimming. This sample has about 210,000 clones, with 60% to 80% found just once. Worth noting for this clone: Its antigen is unidentified.

Sequencing was done on a sample of PBMCs. The TCR comes from a male donor in good health and CMV-seronegative.

The CDR3 DNA follows: TGTGCCAGCAGCTTGGACAGGGGCCAGAACACTGAAGCTTTCTTT. Its translation: CASSLDRGQNTEAFF. This chain joins TRBV5-4 and TRBJ1-1, with TRBD1 matching over 7 bases. The V segment lost 0 bases and the J segment 1 base; nucleotides outside the gene matches: 3. This CDR3 is 15 amino acids long. Germline CDR1 is SGHNT and CDR2 is YYREEE (reference sequence).